Below are 6 T cell receptor beta chains sequenced from a single sample in a study of T cells in women clearing cervical HPV infection. The repertoire was sequenced with immunoSEQ multiplex PCR; TCRdb's copy has only in-frame clones and lacks some. The specimen's table records approximately 15,000 clones. The material sequenced was blood buffy coat. These receptors originate from a woman aged 18 to 75 with a cervical HPV16 infection that either progressed to CIN3+ or cleared (not recorded which).

Turning to this clone: Read sequence stops 3 residues before the CDR3 end, and the germline J gene provides the missing end. This chain connects TRBV6-1 to TRBJ1-5; no clear D. The CDR3 sequence is 13 residues long. Germline-derived CDR1 and CDR2 are MNHNS and SASEGT. V gave up 0 bases and J gave up 5 bases, with 5 bases separating them. The CDR3 loop reads CASSEARDQPQHF. The sequenced part of the CDR3 DNA is TGTGCCAGCAGTGAAGCGAGGGATCAGCCC.

As regards this clone: The read terminates 3 residues ahead of where the CDR3 ends, so the germline J gene completes it. V gene TRBV20-1 combines with J gene TRBJ1-6, with TRBD1 matching 8 bases. This CDR3 has 14 residues. Germline V gives CDR1 DFQATT, CDR2 SNEGSKA (reference sequence). The V gene end was trimmed by 5 bases and the J gene end by 6 bases; junction bases not matched to a gene: 6. Here the CDR3 reads CSAAGDRLNSPLHF. The CDR3 bases that were read are TGCAGTGCTGCCGGGGACAGGCTTAATTCACCC.

Details on this clone: The observed sequence ends 3 residues before the CDR3 terminus, with the missing tail filled in from the germline J gene. J is TRBJ2-3 and V is TRBV5-1; weak D call: TRBD1 (5 bases). The V gene lost 4 bases and the J gene lost 3 bases, with 9 bases spanning the gap. The CDR3 has 13 amino acids. Germline assignment: CDR1 SGHRS and CDR2 YFSETQ. CDR3 bases read: TGCGCCAGCAGCCCCCAGGGAACAGATACG. It translates to CASSPQGTDT. The full CDR3 protein is CASSPQGTDTQYF. The whole variable domain, filled in from reference TRBV5-1 and TRBJ2-3, reads KAGVTQTPRYLIKTRGQQVTLSCSPISGHRSVSWYQQTPGQGLQFLFEYFSETQRNKGNFPGRFSGRQFSNSRSEMNVSTLELGDSALYLCASSPQGTDTQYFGPGTRLTVL.

About this clone: The CDR3 extends 3 residues past the end of the read, so its final part is completed from the germline J gene. The rearrangement links TRBV7-2 to TRBJ1-5; 9 bases map to TRBD1. From germline, CDR1 is SGHTA and CDR2 FQGNSA. The V and J ends lost 7 bases and 7 bases, in that order; junction bases with no gene match: 5. The CDR3 is made up of 13 amino acids. The CDR3 DNA, read in part, is TGTGCCAGCAACCGACAGGGGGAACAGCCC. Amino acid sequence: CASNRQGEQP. The whole CDR3 protein reads CASNRQGEQPQHF. The full variable domain, rest sourced from reference TRBV7-2 and TRBJ1-5, is GAGVSQSPSNKVTEKGKDVELRCDPISGHTALYWYRQSLGQGLEFLIYFQGNSAPDKSGLPSDRFSAERTGGSVSTLTIQRTQQEDSAVYLCASNRQGEQPQHFGDGTRLSIL.

Regarding this clone: Read data end 3 residues before the CDR3 end; the end is taken from the germline J gene. The chain recombines TRBV7-3 with TRBJ2-3, with 7 nucleotides matching TRBD2. Trimming removed 5 bases from V and 2 bases from J; junction bases left unmatched: 4. Germline CDR1 is SGHTA and CDR2 is FQGTGA. The CDR3 length is 14 residues. The covered CDR3 bases are TGTGCCAGCAGCCCAGAGCGGGACACAGATACG. This encodes CASSPERDTDT. The whole CDR3 region reads CASSPERDTDTQYF.

A remark on this clone: The read stops 3 residues short of the end of the CDR3; the missing end is completed from the germline J gene. V gene TRBV28 combines with J gene TRBJ2-1; 7 bases map to TRBD2. The J segment lost 5 bases and the V segment lost 11 bases, leaving 12 bases of the junction unmatched. Germline CDR1 reads MDHEN; CDR2 reads SYDVKM. There are 14 residues in the CDR3. This CDR3 reads CAHAGWRENNEQFF. CDR3 DNA (partial): TGTGCCCACGCCGGGTGGCGGGAGAACAATGAG.